The present entry profiles one TCR beta chain with its context. Sequencing used immunoSEQ multiplex PCR; TCRdb keeps in-frame clones, though not all of them. Found here are about 480,000 clones, approximately 79% of them singletons; the top ten hold around 12%. Deletions cut 1 base from V and 3 bases from J, with 9 bases between. The CDR3 is 14 residues long. Germline V gene lookup returns CDR1 SEHNR and CDR2 FQNEAQ (reference sequence). The data were obtained in a study of shared clonotypes between healthy human individuals. The sequenced sample was PBMCs. The TCR sequence derives from a woman aged 40 to 55 in good health. Some clones in this sample may be carry-over from other donors' samples. The chain recombines TRBV7-9 with TRBJ1-1; D gene unclear. The CDR3 region has the DNA TGTGCCAGCAGCTTAGGAGGGATTCACACTGAAGCTTTCTTT. It codes for CASSLGGIHTEAFF.